Included here is one TCR beta chain sequence, with context. The antigen is unknown. Each CDR3 protein is one row after TCRdb ran MiXCR on the 5' RACE reads. This table holds around 29,000 distinct CDR3 sequences, roughly 26% found once. The germline V and J ends were trimmed by 4 bases and 8 bases, with 14 bases remaining between them. The CDR3 covers 14 residues. Broader study findings: Larger-cohort validation covered only one TCR beta V-J rearrangement. Tumor memory CD4+ T cell TCR gene usage was found to cluster with blood and lymph node memory CD4+ cells and with lymph node naive CD4+ cells. Tumor-infiltrating Treg TCR alpha and beta sequences overlapped most with tumor naive CD4+ T cells, then blood naive.

The rearrangement links TRBV12-3 or TRBV12-4 to TRBJ1-4; D is ambiguous. This clonotype was sampled from a female donor with breast cancer. The sequencing input was naive CD4+ T cells sorted from a lymph node. Described subset: naive CD4+ T cells, CD4+CD45RA+CD25-. CDR3 loop: CASSSPRFGEKLFF. The CDR3 nucleotides are TGTGCCAGCAGTTCCCCCAGGTTTGGGGAAAAACTGTTTTTT.